The 19 T cell receptor beta chains below were found in one sample sequenced in a study of cytomegalovirus exposure and HLA in healthy donors (dated by TCRdb to between 2016 and 2019). The method behind the library was the immunoSEQ multiplex PCR assay. The multiplex PCR relied on a mix of 60 forward primers for TCR Vbeta segments and 13 reverse primers for TCR Jbeta segments. TCRdb stores this immuneACCESS table with in-frame sequences only. Part of the clones is absent; in the studies checked, under half of the shortfall reflects unresolved V genes, and no reason is known for the rest. The table for this sample lists nearly 300,000 clones; roughly 89% of them were counted only once. 3.5% to 4% of the sample is taken by the ten largest. Sequenced: PBMCs. These receptors were taken from a man between 35 and 55 years old in good health and CMV-seropositive.

On this clone itself: One junction end disagrees with the germline gene, perhaps due to a read error. The chain uses TRBV7-9 and TRBJ2-7; the D gene is possibly TRBD1 (6 bases). The CDR3 consists of 13 residues. CDR1 and CDR2 (germline): SEHNR, FQNEAQ (reference sequence). CDR3 DNA: TGTTCCAGCAGCTTTTATGGGGGCCGGGAGCAGTACTTC. As protein: CSSSFYGGREQYF.

J is TRBJ2-7 and V is TRBV5-1; tentatively, D is TRBD1 (6 bases). The CDR3 spans 14 residues. Germline assignment: CDR1 SGHRS and CDR2 YFSETQ. The V end lost 1 base, the J end lost 6 bases, and 14 bases lay between the germline ends. The CDR3, as DNA: TGCGCCAGCAGCTTGTTTGTGGGGGCGGGCGAGCAGTACTTC. It encodes CASSLFVGAGEQYF.

CDR3 residues: CASSTTRQGSGNIQYF. In nucleotides, the CDR3 is TGTGCCAGTAGTACCACTCGACAGGGCTCGGGGAACATTCAGTACTTC. The chain couples TRBV19 to TRBJ2-4; 7 bases fit TRBD1. Germline CDR1 is LNHDA and CDR2 is SQIVND (reference sequence). Trimming removed 4 bases from V and 7 bases from J; junction bases left unmatched: 13. This CDR3 is built from 16 residues.

DNA for the CDR3: TGTGCCAGCAGTTTATCGGGCGGGGGGGTAGAGACCCAGTACTTC. This gives the protein CASSLSGGGVETQYF. This chain links TRBV27 with TRBJ2-5; TRBD2 agrees at 9 bases. The germline CDR1 and CDR2 sequences are MNHEY and SMNVEV (reference sequence). The CDR3 is made up of 15 amino acids. With 0 bases clipped from V and 4 bases from J, the junction kept 3 bases outside the gene matches.

The gene calls are TRBV6-6 and TRBJ1-2, with D hard to call. This CDR3 contains 14 residues. Between the trimmed V and J ends, which lost 5 bases and 5 bases, there was a span of 15 bases. Germline-derived CDR1 and CDR2 are MNHNY and SVGAGI (reference sequence). As DNA, the CDR3 is TGTGCCAGCAGTGGGTACGACGTACAGTATGGCTACACCTTC. Amino acids: CASSGYDVQYGYTF.

The CDR3 is CASSQESRGGSEKLFF. Here the CDR3 DNA reads TGCGCCAGCAGCCAAGAGTCTCGGGGAGGTAGTGAAAAACTGTTTTTT. The chain employs TRBV4-3 and TRBJ1-4; D not certain. This CDR3 has 16 amino acids. V lost 0 bases, J lost 7 bases, and 15 bases lay in between. Looked up from germline, CDR1 is LGHNA and CDR2 is YSLEER.

The gene calls are TRBV29-1 and TRBJ2-7, with 8 bases identical to TRBD2. The V gene end was trimmed by 4 bases and the J gene end by 4 bases; junction bases not matched to a gene: 12. The CDR3 runs 15 residues. CDR1 is SQVTM and CDR2 is ANQGSEA in the germline V gene. The CDR3 loop reads CSVVKAGAERYEQYF. For the CDR3, the DNA is TGCAGCGTTGTAAAAGCGGGAGCCGAGAGGTACGAGCAGTACTTC.

The V and J genes are TRBV29-1 and TRBJ2-1; 12 nucleotides match TRBD1. Trimming cost V 6 bases and J 9 bases; bases outside gene matches: 6. From germline, CDR1 is SQVTM and CDR2 ANQGSEA. The CDR3 has 13 residues. The CDR3 coding sequence is TGCAGCGTCCGGGACAGGGGGCATGGTGAGCAGTTCTTC. Residues: CSVRDRGHGEQFF.

The CDR3 loop reads CASSSDYLDTQYF. CDR3 nucleotide sequence: TGTGCCAGCAGCTCGGACTACTTAGATACGCAGTATTTT. The chain carries TRBV11-2 and TRBJ2-3, with a possible D match to TRBD2 (6 bases). CDR3 size: 13 residues. Germline CDR1 SGHAT, CDR2 FQNNGV. The germline V and J ends were trimmed by 4 bases and 5 bases, with 10 bases remaining between them.

The J gene is TRBJ2-7, the V gene TRBV7-9; 8 positions agree with TRBD1. Germline-derived CDR1 and CDR2 are SEHNR and FQNEAQ (reference sequence). CDR3 length: 15 amino acids. With 2 bases clipped from V and 3 bases from J, the junction kept 6 bases outside the gene matches. The CDR3 is CASSLQGTGNYEQYF. The CDR3 DNA is TGTGCCAGCAGCTTACAGGGGACAGGAAACTACGAGCAGTACTTC. The whole variable domain, filled in from reference TRBV7-9 and TRBJ2-7, reads DTGVSQNPRHKITKRGQNVTFRCDPISEHNRLYWYRQTLGQGPEFLTYFQNEAQLEKSRLLSDRFSAERPKGSFSTLEIQRTEQGDSAMYLCASSLQGTGNYEQYFGPGTRLTVT.

The V gene is TRBV6-1, the J gene TRBJ2-5, with a possible D match to TRBD2 (7 bases). The assigned J gene may be wrong: the sequence end matches TRBJ2-7 better. Germline lookup yields CDR1 MNHNS and CDR2 SASEGT. The CDR3 spans 16 residues. CDR3 amino acids: CASSEWATGRDYEQYF. The CDR3 DNA sequence: TGTGCCAGCAGTGAATGGGCTACAGGGAGGGACTACGAGCAGTACTTC.

The genes are TRBV5-5 and TRBJ2-1; 12 nucleotides match TRBD2. After removal of 4 bases from V and 8 bases from J, the junction contained 10 bases not matched to a gene. In germline, CDR1 is SGHKS, CDR2 YYEKEE (reference sequence). This CDR3 is 16 amino acids long. The CDR3 DNA reads as TGTGCCAGCAGCGCCCTCCCTAGCGGGAGGGGATATGAGCAGTTCTTC. Translating gives CASSALPSGRGYEQFF.

The table lists this clone with a count of one. The rearrangement links TRBV7-8 to TRBJ2-7; the match to TRBD1 covers 9 bases. J was trimmed by 2 bases and V by 5 bases; bases with no gene match: 7. This CDR3 has 15 residues. Germline CDR1 SGHVS, CDR2 FQNEAQ. CDR3 coding DNA: TGTGCCAGCAGCCTTGGACAGGGGTCCCCCTACGAGCAGTACTTC. Its protein product is CASSLGQGSPYEQYF. Full variable domain (remainder filled in from reference TRBV7-8 and TRBJ2-7): GAGVSQSPRYKVAKRGQDVALRCDPISGHVSLFWYQQALGQGPEFLTYFQNEAQLDKSGLPSDRFFAERPEGSVSTLKIQRTQQEDSAVYLCASSLGQGSPYEQYFGPGTRLTVT.

CDR3 sequence reads: CASSQPGQGRGYTF. CDR3 coding DNA: TGCGCCAGCAGCCAACCGGGACAGGGACGCGGCTACACCTTC. This rearrangement joins TRBV5-1 to TRBJ1-2, with TRBD1 identical over 9 bases. This CDR3 contains 14 residues. Germline CDR1 and CDR2: SGHRS and YFSETQ. V gave up 4 bases and J gave up 8 bases; unmatched junction bases: 9.

V gene TRBV6-5 combines with J gene TRBJ2-7; no firm D call. The CDR3 runs to 15 residues. V was shortened by 5 bases and J by 0 bases, with 14 bases between the two germline ends. The germline V gene has CDR1 MNHEY and CDR2 SVGAGI. This chain's CDR3 is CASSSGRPTSYEQYF. For the CDR3, the DNA is TGTGCCAGCAGTAGTGGGCGACCGACCTCCTACGAGCAGTACTTC.

The chain recombines TRBV10-2 with TRBJ1-2; D possibly corresponds to TRBD1 (6 bases). Germline CDR1 and CDR2: WSHSY and SAAADI. Trimming shortened V by 10 bases and J by 7 bases, and 13 bases separated the two germline ends. This CDR3 has 11 amino acids. The CDR3: CATGGQRGYTF. The CDR3 DNA reads as TGCGCCACAGGAGGACAGCGTGGCTACACCTTC.

The chain is built from TRBV27 and TRBJ2-7; 9 bases match TRBD2. From germline, CDR1 is MNHEY and CDR2 SMNVEV (reference sequence). This CDR3 has 14 amino acids. Losses at the gene ends were 5 bases for V and 4 bases for J; bases not matched to a gene: 6. Here the CDR3 reads CASSPSGRLYEQYF. DNA of the CDR3: TGTGCCAGCAGTCCCAGCGGGAGGCTATACGAGCAGTACTTC.

This clone was seen just once. CDR3 loop: CASSSVPRDYEQYF. The CDR3 region has the DNA TGTGCCAGCAGTTCGGTCCCCAGGGACTACGAGCAGTACTTC. V and J are TRBV28 and TRBJ2-7; perhaps TRBD1 as D (5 bases). The CDR3 spans 14 residues. Trimming took off 4 bases at V and 3 bases at J, with 13 bases between the two ends. Per germline, CDR1 MDHEN and CDR2 SYDVKM.

The CDR3 is CAWSRTRVAEAFF. The CDR3 nucleotides are TGTGCCTGGAGCCGTACCAGGGTAGCTGAAGCTTTCTTT. The chain joins TRBV30 to TRBJ1-1; weak D call: TRBD1 (5 bases). V was pared by 3 bases and J by 6 bases, with 14 bases between. CDR3 length equals 13 residues. CDR1 and CDR2 (germline): GTSNPN, SVGIG (reference sequence).